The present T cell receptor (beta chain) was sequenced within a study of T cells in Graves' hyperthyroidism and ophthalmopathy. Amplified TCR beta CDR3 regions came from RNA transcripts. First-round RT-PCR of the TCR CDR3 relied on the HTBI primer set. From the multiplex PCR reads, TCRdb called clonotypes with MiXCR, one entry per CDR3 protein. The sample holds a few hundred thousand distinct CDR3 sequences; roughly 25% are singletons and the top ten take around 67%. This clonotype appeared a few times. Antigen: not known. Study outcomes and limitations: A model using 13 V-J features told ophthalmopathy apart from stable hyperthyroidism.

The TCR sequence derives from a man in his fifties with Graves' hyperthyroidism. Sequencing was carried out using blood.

CDR3 residues: CASSTRQGRDTEAFF. The CDR3 DNA is TGTGCCAGCAGTACCCGACAGGGGCGGGACACTGAAGCTTTCTTT. This chain joins TRBV28 and TRBJ1-1; 8 positions agree with TRBD1. The CDR3 covers 15 residues. V was pared by 5 bases and J by 3 bases, with 8 bases of the junction left unmatched. The germline CDR1 and CDR2 sequences are MDHEN and SYDVKM.